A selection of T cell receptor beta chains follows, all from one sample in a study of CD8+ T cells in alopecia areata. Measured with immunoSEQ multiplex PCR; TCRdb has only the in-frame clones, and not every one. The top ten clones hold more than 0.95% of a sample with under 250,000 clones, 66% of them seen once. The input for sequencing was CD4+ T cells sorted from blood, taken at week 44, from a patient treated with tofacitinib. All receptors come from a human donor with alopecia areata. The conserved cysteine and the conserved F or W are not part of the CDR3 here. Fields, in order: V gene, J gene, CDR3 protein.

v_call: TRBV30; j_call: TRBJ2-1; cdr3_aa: AWSNAVSYNEQF
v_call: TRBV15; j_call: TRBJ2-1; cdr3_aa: ATSRDSGGRYEQF
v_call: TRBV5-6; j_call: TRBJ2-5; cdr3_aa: ASSMGLNQETQY
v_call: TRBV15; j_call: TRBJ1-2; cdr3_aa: ATSTKTGNLYGYT
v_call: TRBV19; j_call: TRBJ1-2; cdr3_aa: ASSIGTGIQDGYT
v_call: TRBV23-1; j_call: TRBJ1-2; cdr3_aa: ASSQPGLSERIYGYT
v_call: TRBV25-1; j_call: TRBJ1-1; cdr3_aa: ASSGIAEAF
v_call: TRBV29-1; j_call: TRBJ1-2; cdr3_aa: SAADPWGYGYT
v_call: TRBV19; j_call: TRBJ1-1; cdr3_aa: ASSIDVGQKAF
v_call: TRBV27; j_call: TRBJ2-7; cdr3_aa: ASRLADFYEQY
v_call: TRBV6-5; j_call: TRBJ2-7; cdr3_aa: ASRDGFSYEQY
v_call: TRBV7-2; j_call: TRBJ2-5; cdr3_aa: ASSPTRAGQGWETQY
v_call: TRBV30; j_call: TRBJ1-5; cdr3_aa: AWSLRGVSNQPQH
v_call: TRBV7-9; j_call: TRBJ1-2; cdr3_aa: ASSLSFGQT
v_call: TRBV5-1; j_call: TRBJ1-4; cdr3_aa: ASSLAGGINEKLF
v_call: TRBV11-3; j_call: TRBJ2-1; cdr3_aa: ASSLPSRTGSNEQF
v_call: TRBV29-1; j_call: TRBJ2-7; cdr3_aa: SVQDLVGSYEQY
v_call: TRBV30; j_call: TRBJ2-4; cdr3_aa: AWSLSGGNIQY
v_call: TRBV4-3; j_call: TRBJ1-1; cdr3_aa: ASSGQVYMDTEAF
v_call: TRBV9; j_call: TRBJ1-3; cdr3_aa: ASSERGVSGNTIY
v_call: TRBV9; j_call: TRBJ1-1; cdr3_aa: ASSVGQGAGAEAF
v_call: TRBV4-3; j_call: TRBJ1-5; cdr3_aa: ASSQGSNQPQH
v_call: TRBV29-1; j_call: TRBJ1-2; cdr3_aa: SVEDPQQGYGYT
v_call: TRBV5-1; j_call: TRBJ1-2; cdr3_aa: ASSLDAGNYGYT
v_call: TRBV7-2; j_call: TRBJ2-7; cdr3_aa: ASSLDPRSAYEQY
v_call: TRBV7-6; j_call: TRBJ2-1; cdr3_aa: ASSLGQGATNEQF
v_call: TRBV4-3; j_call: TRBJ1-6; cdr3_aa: ASSQTTPGQRNSPLH
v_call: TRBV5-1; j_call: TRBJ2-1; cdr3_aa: ASSLDRVYNEQF
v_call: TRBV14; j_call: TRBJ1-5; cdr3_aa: ASSQVFFQGGFIQPQH
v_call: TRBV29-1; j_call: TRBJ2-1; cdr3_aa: SAVRGISYNEQF
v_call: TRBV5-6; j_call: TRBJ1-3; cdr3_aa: ASSEGNTIY
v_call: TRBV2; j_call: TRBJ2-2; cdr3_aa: ASRNRGIESEELF
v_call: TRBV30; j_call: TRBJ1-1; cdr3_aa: AWSGQTNTEAF
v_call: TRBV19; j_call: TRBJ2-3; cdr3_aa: ASRNQRSRGTDTQY
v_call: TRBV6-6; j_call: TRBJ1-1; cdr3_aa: ASRTGQVEREAF
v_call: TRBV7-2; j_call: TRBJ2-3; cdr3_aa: ASSLGVLAGSTDTQY
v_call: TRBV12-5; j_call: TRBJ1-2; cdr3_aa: ASGVDRASGYT
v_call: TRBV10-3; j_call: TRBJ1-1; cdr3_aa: AISEEQGAGTEAF
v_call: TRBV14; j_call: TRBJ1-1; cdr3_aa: ASSQVRGNTEAF
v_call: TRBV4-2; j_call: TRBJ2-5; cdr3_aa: ASSPVGGGYQETQY
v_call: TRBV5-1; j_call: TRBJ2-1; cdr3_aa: ASSLVWLGAGGANEQF
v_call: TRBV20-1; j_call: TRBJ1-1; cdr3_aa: SWGVGTEAF
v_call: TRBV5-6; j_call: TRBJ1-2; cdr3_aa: ASTIGPQGYGYT
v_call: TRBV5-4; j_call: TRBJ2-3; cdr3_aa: ASSLARVTDTQY